The rows below give T cell receptor beta chains drawn from one sample of a study of OX40 agonist ivuxolimab in advanced cancers. Sequencing used immunoSEQ multiplex PCR; TCRdb keeps in-frame clones, though not all of them. The sample holds tens of thousands of clones, 90% to 95% seen once. Source: CD4+ or CD8+ T cells sorted from blood, taken in a trial of the OX40 agonist ivuxolimab. The source is an adult with an advanced solid tumor such as melanoma, head and neck, liver or kidney cancer. Both conserved end residues are part of each CDR3. The D gene is left open where the match is weak. Clone size is not always given. Where it is, it says once, few, many or a class for expanded clones.

CDR3 protein: CASSLYQETQYF
CDR3 DNA: TGCGCCAGCAGCTTGTACCAAGAGACCCAGTACTTC
J gene: TRBJ2-5
clone size: -
V gene: TRBV5-1
D gene: -

CDR3 protein: CASSERVTGSYEQYF
CDR3 DNA: TGCGCCAGCAGTGAGCGAGTGACAGGGTCCTACGAGCAGTACTTC
J gene: TRBJ2-7
clone size: -
V gene: TRBV10-2
D gene: TRBD1

CDR3 protein: CAWSVLSTGNTEAFF
CDR3 DNA: TGTGCCTGGAGTGTCCTAAGTACGGGGAACACTGAAGCTTTCTTT
J gene: TRBJ1-1
clone size: -
V gene: TRBV30
D gene: -

CDR3 protein: CASSFRRGTGSYEQYF
CDR3 DNA: TGTGCCAGCAGCTTTAGGCGGGGTACAGGCTCCTACGAGCAGTACTTC
J gene: TRBJ2-7
clone size: -
V gene: TRBV11-2
D gene: -

CDR3 protein: CASTKKSGTGTQETQYF
CDR3 DNA: TGTGCCAGCACCAAGAAGTCCGGGACAGGCACCCAAGAGACCCAGTACTTC
J gene: TRBJ2-5
clone size: -
V gene: TRBV7-9
D gene: TRBD1

CDR3 protein: CAWSVGDQPQHF
CDR3 DNA: TGTGCCTGGAGCGTGGGCGACCAGCCCCAGCATTTT
J gene: TRBJ1-5
clone size: -
V gene: TRBV30
D gene: -

CDR3 protein: CASSLAGTDTQYF
CDR3 DNA: TGTGCCAGTAGTTTAGCCGGGACGGATACGCAGTATTTT
J gene: TRBJ2-3
clone size: -
V gene: TRBV19
D gene: -

CDR3 protein: CASSLGSGNQPQHF
CDR3 DNA: TGTGCCAGCAGTTTGGGGTCGGGCAATCAGCCCCAGCATTTT
J gene: TRBJ1-5
clone size: -
V gene: TRBV28
D gene: -

CDR3 protein: CASSTGQGGDTEAFF
CDR3 DNA: TGCGCCAGCAGCACAGGACAGGGAGGGGACACTGAAGCTTTCTTT
J gene: TRBJ1-1
clone size: -
V gene: TRBV5-1
D gene: TRBD1

CDR3 protein: CATSRDLARDTYNEQFF
CDR3 DNA: TGTGCCACCAGCAGAGATCTGGCGCGGGACACCTACAATGAGCAGTTCTTC
J gene: TRBJ2-1
clone size: -
V gene: TRBV15
D gene: -

CDR3 protein: CASGWTSGSSSGELFF
CDR3 DNA: TGTGCCAGCGGATGGACTAGCGGGAGTTCGTCCGGGGAGCTGTTTTTT
J gene: TRBJ2-2
clone size: -
V gene: TRBV9
D gene: TRBD2

CDR3 protein: CAGHTQGSGNQPQHF
CDR3 DNA: TGTGCCGGGCACACCCAGGGATCGGGGAATCAGCCCCAGCATTTT
J gene: TRBJ1-5
clone size: -
V gene: TRBV6-1
D gene: -

CDR3 protein: CASSQERINYGYTF
CDR3 DNA: TGTGCCAGCAGCCAAGAACGTATAAACTATGGCTACACCTTC
J gene: TRBJ1-2
clone size: -
V gene: TRBV14
D gene: -

CDR3 protein: CASSLEWQGNEQFF
CDR3 DNA: TGTGCCAGCAGCTTAGAGTGGCAGGGCAATGAGCAGTTCTTC
J gene: TRBJ2-1
clone size: -
V gene: TRBV7-6
D gene: -

CDR3 protein: CASSLAGLAHTGELFF
CDR3 DNA: TGTGCCAGCAGCTTAGCGGGACTAGCACACACCGGGGAGCTGTTTTTT
J gene: TRBJ2-2
clone size: -
V gene: TRBV7-2
D gene: TRBD2

CDR3 protein: CASSLAGGGSADTQYF
CDR3 DNA: TGTGCCAGCAGCTTAGCGGGAGGCGGGAGCGCAGATACGCAGTATTTT
J gene: TRBJ2-3
clone size: -
V gene: TRBV11-1
D gene: TRBD2

CDR3 protein: CASSLTYSNQPQHF
CDR3 DNA: TGTGCCAGCAGTTTAACGTATAGCAATCAGCCCCAGCATTTT
J gene: TRBJ1-5
clone size: -
V gene: TRBV27
D gene: -

CDR3 protein: CASSQGGGQGGEQYF
CDR3 DNA: TGTGCCAGCAGCCAAGGAGGGGGACAGGGTGGCGAGCAGTACTTC
J gene: TRBJ2-7
clone size: once
V gene: TRBV14
D gene: TRBD1

CDR3 protein: CASSLNGWYGYTF
CDR3 DNA: TGTGCCAGCAGTTTAAACGGCTGGTATGGCTACACCTTC
J gene: TRBJ1-2
clone size: once
V gene: TRBV27
D gene: -

CDR3 protein: CASSKQGTGDGRAFF
CDR3 DNA: TGTGCCAGCAGTAAACAGGGGACGGGGGATGGTCGGGCTTTCTTT
J gene: TRBJ1-1
clone size: -
V gene: TRBV27
D gene: TRBD1

CDR3 protein: CASSNQGLVVETQYF
CDR3 DNA: TGTGCCAGCAGCAACCAGGGACTAGTGGTCGAGACCCAGTACTTC
J gene: TRBJ2-5
clone size: -
V gene: TRBV7-2
D gene: TRBD2

CDR3 protein: CASSVGGSSYNEQFF
CDR3 DNA: TGTGCCAGCAGTGTCGGAGGGAGCTCCTACAATGAGCAGTTCTTC
J gene: TRBJ2-1
clone size: few
V gene: TRBV6-4
D gene: -

CDR3 protein: CASSRRPQEHGYTF
CDR3 DNA: TGTGCCAGCAGCCGACGGCCGCAAGAGCATGGCTACACCTTC
J gene: TRBJ1-2
clone size: -
V gene: TRBV7-8
D gene: -

CDR3 protein: CASSVRTGYNEQFF
CDR3 DNA: TGTGCCAGCAGCGTCAGGACTGGTTACAATGAGCAGTTCTTC
J gene: TRBJ2-1
clone size: -
V gene: TRBV9
D gene: -

CDR3 protein: CASSSAGDSYNEQFF
CDR3 DNA: TGCGCCAGCAGCTCCGCGGGGGACAGCTACAATGAGCAGTTCTTC
J gene: TRBJ2-1
clone size: once
V gene: TRBV5-1
D gene: -

CDR3 protein: CASSASDRGYSNQPQHF
CDR3 DNA: TGTGCCAGCAGTGCATCCGATCGGGGCTATAGCAATCAGCCCCAGCATTTT
J gene: TRBJ1-5
clone size: -
V gene: TRBV6-1
D gene: -

CDR3 protein: CASSPLGGREQYF
CDR3 DNA: TGTGCCAGCTCACCATTGGGGGGTCGCGAGCAGTACTTC
J gene: TRBJ2-7
clone size: -
V gene: TRBV18
D gene: -

CDR3 protein: CASSSGQSKNIQYF
CDR3 DNA: TGTGCCAGCTCAAGCGGACAGAGCAAAAACATTCAGTACTTC
J gene: TRBJ2-4
clone size: -
V gene: TRBV18
D gene: -

CDR3 protein: CASSITPIQDYGYTF
CDR3 DNA: TGTGCCAGTAGTATTACACCAATTCAGGACTATGGCTACACCTTC
J gene: TRBJ1-2
clone size: few
V gene: TRBV19
D gene: -

CDR3 protein: CASSLQGNTEAFF
CDR3 DNA: TGTGCCAGCAGCTTACAGGGTAACACTGAAGCTTTCTTT
J gene: TRBJ1-1
clone size: -
V gene: TRBV7-9
D gene: -

CDR3 protein: CASRAQENTEAFF
CDR3 DNA: TGTGCCAGCAGGGCACAAGAGAACACTGAAGCTTTCTTT
J gene: TRBJ1-1
clone size: -
V gene: TRBV2
D gene: -

CDR3 protein: CASSESQGPYEQYF
CDR3 DNA: TGCGCCAGCAGTGAGTCCCAGGGGCCCTACGAGCAGTACTTC
J gene: TRBJ2-7
clone size: -
V gene: TRBV10-1
D gene: -

CDR3 protein: CASSRRTGGFENTEAFF
CDR3 DNA: TGTGCCAGCAGCCGACGGACAGGGGGCTTTGAGAACACTGAAGCTTTCTTT
J gene: TRBJ1-1
clone size: -
V gene: TRBV14
D gene: TRBD1

CDR3 protein: CASSLAGTSGRETQYF
CDR3 DNA: TGTGCCAGCAGCTTAGCGGGGACTAGCGGGAGAGAGACCCAGTACTTC
J gene: TRBJ2-5
clone size: -
V gene: TRBV7-2
D gene: TRBD2

CDR3 protein: CASSLRGAYNSPLHF
CDR3 DNA: TGTGCCAGCAGTTTAAGAGGGGCCTATAATTCACCCCTCCACTTT
J gene: TRBJ1-6
clone size: -
V gene: TRBV27
D gene: -

CDR3 protein: CASSPFAGTYEQYF
CDR3 DNA: TGCGCCAGCAGCCCGTTTGCAGGAACCTACGAGCAGTACTTC
J gene: TRBJ2-7
clone size: -
V gene: TRBV5-1
D gene: -

CDR3 protein: CASSLTAPSPEAFF
CDR3 DNA: TGTGCCAGCAGCTTGACGGCTCCAAGCCCTGAAGCTTTCTTT
J gene: TRBJ1-1
clone size: -
V gene: TRBV7-6
D gene: -

CDR3 protein: CAISESKGMGISSYNEQFF
CDR3 DNA: TGTGCCATCAGTGAGTCGAAGGGGATGGGGATTAGCTCCTACAATGAGCAGTTCTTC
J gene: TRBJ2-1
clone size: -
V gene: TRBV10-3
D gene: -

CDR3 protein: CASRRGWGNEKLFF
CDR3 DNA: TGTGCCAGCAGGCGAGGATGGGGGAACGAAAAACTGTTTTTT
J gene: TRBJ1-4
clone size: -
V gene: TRBV6-5
D gene: -

CDR3 protein: CASSTGLAGGSTYNEQFF
CDR3 DNA: TGTGCCAGTAGTACGGGACTAGCGGGAGGGTCCACCTACAATGAGCAGTTCTTC
J gene: TRBJ2-1
clone size: -
V gene: TRBV19
D gene: TRBD2

CDR3 protein: CASAGPGRDTQYF
CDR3 DNA: TGTGCCAGCGCCGGTCCGGGACGAGATACGCAGTATTTT
J gene: TRBJ2-3
clone size: -
V gene: TRBV14
D gene: -

CDR3 protein: CASSQEVGIGVYGYTF
CDR3 DNA: TGCGCCAGCAGCCAAGAGGTGGGCATCGGGGTATATGGCTACACCTTC
J gene: TRBJ1-2
clone size: -
V gene: TRBV4-1
D gene: -

CDR3 protein: CASSPGSLSNSNQPQHF
CDR3 DNA: TGTGCCAGCAGCCCAGGGTCCCTCTCTAATAGCAATCAGCCCCAGCATTTT
J gene: TRBJ1-5
clone size: -
V gene: TRBV7-2
D gene: -

CDR3 protein: CSAVGAGAYNEQFF
CDR3 DNA: TGCAGCGCTGTGGGAGCCGGCGCCTACAATGAGCAGTTCTTC
J gene: TRBJ2-1
clone size: -
V gene: TRBV29-1
D gene: -

CDR3 protein: CASSLDRDQPQHF
CDR3 DNA: TGTGCCAGCTCTTTGGACAGGGATCAGCCCCAGCATTTT
J gene: TRBJ1-5
clone size: once
V gene: TRBV18
D gene: TRBD1

CDR3 protein: CSVARAGEPQHF
CDR3 DNA: TGCAGCGTTGCACGGGCGGGTGAGCCCCAGCATTTT
J gene: TRBJ1-5
clone size: -
V gene: TRBV29-1
D gene: -

CDR3 protein: CASSEPIDSHNEQFF
CDR3 DNA: TGCGCCAGCAGTGAGCCCATTGACAGTCACAATGAGCAGTTCTTC
J gene: TRBJ2-1
clone size: once
V gene: TRBV10-2
D gene: -

CDR3 protein: CASSPDGASEYNEQFF
CDR3 DNA: TGCGCCAGCAGCCCCGATGGGGCAAGTGAGTACAATGAGCAGTTCTTC
J gene: TRBJ2-1
clone size: -
V gene: TRBV5-1
D gene: -

CDR3 protein: CASSLLGSDLGEQFF
CDR3 DNA: TGTGCCAGCAGTTTATTAGGGTCAGATTTAGGGGAGCAGTTCTTC
J gene: TRBJ2-1
clone size: -
V gene: TRBV27
D gene: -

CDR3 protein: CSVEELTSGNNEQFF
CDR3 DNA: TGCAGCGTTGAGGAGTTGACTAGCGGGAACAATGAGCAGTTCTTC
J gene: TRBJ2-1
clone size: once
V gene: TRBV29-1
D gene: TRBD2

CDR3 protein: CASSPPEAGELFF
CDR3 DNA: TGTGCCAGCTCACCACCGGAGGCCGGGGAGCTGTTTTTT
J gene: TRBJ2-2
clone size: once
V gene: TRBV18
D gene: -

CDR3 protein: CASSLRQLGTGDTEAFF
CDR3 DNA: TGTGCCAGCAGCTTAAGGCAACTCGGGACGGGAGACACTGAAGCTTTCTTT
J gene: TRBJ1-1
clone size: -
V gene: TRBV7-2
D gene: -

CDR3 protein: CASGSRQGVSYEQYF
CDR3 DNA: TGTGCCAGCGGCTCTAGACAGGGGGTTTCCTACGAGCAGTACTTC
J gene: TRBJ2-7
clone size: -
V gene: TRBV7-8
D gene: TRBD1